This record concerns one T cell receptor beta chain sequence. This sample is drawn from a study of blood T cell repertoires in COVID-19. Study details: COVID-19 samples from acute and convalescent phases originated in the United States, Italy and Spain.

Original processing methods: The authors estimated nucleated cell counts from reference gene primer amplification. Using immunoSEQ multiplex PCR, the repertoire was profiled, and TCRdb retains in-frame clones only, with some absent. D and trimming come from the DNA, and the V and J calls and clone size come from that table. The sample yields 100,000 to 150,000 clones, about 80% seen once. This CDR3 has 15 residues. Germline CDR1 reads SGHRS; CDR2 reads YFSETQ. Unmatched junction bases numbered 9, after V lost 2 bases and J lost 6 bases. Sequencing was carried out using peripheral blood. This receptor was obtained from a woman between 50 and 59 years old with acute or convalescent COVID-19. This chain joins TRBV5-1 and TRBJ1-2; 8 bases match TRBD1. The CDR3: CASSFSGQGDDGYTF. The CDR3 DNA reads as TGCGCCAGCAGCTTCTCCGGACAGGGAGACGATGGCTACACCTTC.